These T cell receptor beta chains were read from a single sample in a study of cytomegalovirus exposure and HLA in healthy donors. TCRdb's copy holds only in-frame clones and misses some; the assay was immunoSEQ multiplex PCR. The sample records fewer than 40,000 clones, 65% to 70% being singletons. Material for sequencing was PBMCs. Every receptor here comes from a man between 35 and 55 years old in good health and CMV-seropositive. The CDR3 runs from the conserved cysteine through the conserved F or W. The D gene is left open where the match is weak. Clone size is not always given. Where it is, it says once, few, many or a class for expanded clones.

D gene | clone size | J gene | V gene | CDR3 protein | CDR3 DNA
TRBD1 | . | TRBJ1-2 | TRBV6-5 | CASSQTGRNYGYTF | TGTGCCAGCAGCCAGACAGGGCGTAACTATGGCTACACCTTC
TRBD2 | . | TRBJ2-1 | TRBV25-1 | CATLTSGGPSQQFF | TGTGCCACTCTGACTAGCGGGGGGCCATCCCAGCAGTTCTTC
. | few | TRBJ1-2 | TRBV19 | CASSMPGVGYTF | TGTGCCAGTAGTATGCCAGGGGTCGGCTACACCTTC
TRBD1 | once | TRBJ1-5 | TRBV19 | CASSIGQGVYNQPQHF | TGTGCCAGTAGTATTGGGCAGGGGGTTTACAATCAGCCCCAGCATTTT
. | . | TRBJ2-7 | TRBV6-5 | CASSSSGRPNHEQYF | TGTGCCAGCAGTTCCTCCGGTCGCCCTAACCACGAGCAGTACTTC
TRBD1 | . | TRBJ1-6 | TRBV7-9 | CASSPWDRGLDSPLHF | TGTGCCAGCAGCCCTTGGGACAGGGGACTGGATTCACCCCTCCACTTT
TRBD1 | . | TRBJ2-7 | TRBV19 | CANTRYTPGQGPPYLSSYEQYF | TGTGCCAATACGAGATATACCCCGGGACAGGGCCCACCTTACCTAAGCTCCTACGAGCAGTACTTC
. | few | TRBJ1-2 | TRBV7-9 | CASSRAGGGFNYGYTF | TGTGCCAGCAGCCGCGCAGGTGGGGGGTTCAACTATGGCTACACCTTC
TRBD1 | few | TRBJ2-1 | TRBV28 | CASRPGTGGFYNEQFF | TGTGCCAGCCGTCCCGGGACAGGGGGCTTCTACAATGAGCAGTTCTTC
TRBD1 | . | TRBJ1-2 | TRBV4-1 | CASSQGDRDGDGYTF | TGCGCCAGCAGCCAAGGAGACAGGGACGGAGATGGCTACACCTTC
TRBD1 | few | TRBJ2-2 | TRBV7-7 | CASSSTGGSGTGELFF | TGTGCCAGCAGCTCCACAGGGGGCTCGGGCACCGGGGAGCTGTTTTTT
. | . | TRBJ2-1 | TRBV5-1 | CASSYRWGGLNEQFF | TGCGCCAGCAGCTATCGATGGGGGGGCCTTAATGAGCAGTTCTTC
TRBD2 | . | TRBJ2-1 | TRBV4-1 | CASSQVSTSGGPGQFF | TGCGCCAGCAGCCAAGTTTCAACTAGCGGGGGCCCTGGGCAGTTCTTC
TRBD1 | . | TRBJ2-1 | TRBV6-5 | CASSLPGTAYNEQFF | TGTGCCAGCAGCCTACCCGGGACAGCCTACAATGAGCAGTTCTTC
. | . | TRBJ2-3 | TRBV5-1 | CASSVPGDTQYF | TGCGCCAGCAGCGTTCCGGGGGATACGCAGTATTTT
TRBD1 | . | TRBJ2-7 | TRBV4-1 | CASSQDSGGAYEQYF | TGCGCCAGCAGCCAAGATTCAGGGGGCGCCTACGAGCAGTACTTC
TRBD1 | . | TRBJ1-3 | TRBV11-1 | CASSFLDRGDTIYF | TGTGCCAGCAGCTTTCTGGACAGGGGAGACACCATATATTTT
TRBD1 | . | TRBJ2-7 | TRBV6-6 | CASSYSTGNYEQYF | TGTGCCAGCAGTTACTCGACAGGGAACTACGAGCAGTACTTC
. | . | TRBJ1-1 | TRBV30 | CAWSVGEGTEAFF | TGTGCCTGGAGTGTTGGGGAGGGCACTGAAGCTTTCTTT
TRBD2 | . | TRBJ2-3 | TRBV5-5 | CASSPSSGDHSDTQYF | TGTGCCAGCAGCCCCTCTAGCGGGGATCATTCAGATACGCAGTATTTT
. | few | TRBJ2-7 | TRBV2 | CASTAAPYEQYF | TGTGCCAGCACCGCGGCGCCCTACGAGCAGTACTTC
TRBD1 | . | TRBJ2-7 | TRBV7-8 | CASSQDRGFPYEQYF | TGTGCCAGCAGTCAAGACAGGGGTTTTCCCTACGAGCAGTACTTC
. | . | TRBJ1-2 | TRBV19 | CASYGRGRDYGYTF | TGTGCCAGTTACGGCAGGGGAAGGGACTATGGCTACACCTTC
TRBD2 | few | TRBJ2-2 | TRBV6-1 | CASMGGVYTGELFF | TGTGCCAGCATGGGGGGGGTTTACACCGGGGAGCTGTTTTTT
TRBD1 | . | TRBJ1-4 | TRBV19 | CASSDRGQGEKLFF | TGTGCCAGTAGCGACAGGGGGCAAGGTGAAAAACTGTTTTTT
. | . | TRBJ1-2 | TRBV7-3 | CASTEQSQGISYTF | TGTGCCAGCACCGAGCAATCCCAGGGCATTAGCTACACCTTC
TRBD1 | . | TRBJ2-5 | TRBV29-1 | CSVGAGQGVETQYF | TGCAGCGTTGGTGCGGGACAGGGGGTTGAGACCCAGTACTTC
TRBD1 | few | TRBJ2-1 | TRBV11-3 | CASSLDGQGSHEQFF | TGTGCCAGCAGCTTAGACGGACAGGGTTCGCATGAGCAGTTCTTC
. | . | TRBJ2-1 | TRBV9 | CASSAYFSSEQFF | TGTGCCAGCAGCGCGTATTTCTCGAGCGAGCAGTTCTTC
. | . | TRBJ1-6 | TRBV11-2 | CASSLVGGPNSPLHF | TGTGCCAGCAGCTTAGTAGGGGGTCCTAATTCACCCCTCCACTTT
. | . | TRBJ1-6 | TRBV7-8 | CASSPRAGLHPADSPLHF | TGTGCCAGCAGCCCCCGAGCCGGACTCCATCCCGCGGATTCACCCCTCCACTTT